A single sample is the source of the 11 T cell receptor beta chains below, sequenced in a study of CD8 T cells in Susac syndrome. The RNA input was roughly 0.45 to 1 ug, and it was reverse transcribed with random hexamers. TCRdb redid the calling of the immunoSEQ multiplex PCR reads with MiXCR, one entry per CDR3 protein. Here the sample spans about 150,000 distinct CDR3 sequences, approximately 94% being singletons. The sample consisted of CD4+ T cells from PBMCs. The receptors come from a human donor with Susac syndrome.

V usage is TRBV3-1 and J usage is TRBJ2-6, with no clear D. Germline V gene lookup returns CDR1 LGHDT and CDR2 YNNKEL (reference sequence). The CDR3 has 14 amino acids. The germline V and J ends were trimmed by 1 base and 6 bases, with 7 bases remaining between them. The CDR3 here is CASSQGSEANVLTF. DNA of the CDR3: TGTGCCAGCAGCCAAGGGTCGGAGGCCAACGTCCTGACTTTC.

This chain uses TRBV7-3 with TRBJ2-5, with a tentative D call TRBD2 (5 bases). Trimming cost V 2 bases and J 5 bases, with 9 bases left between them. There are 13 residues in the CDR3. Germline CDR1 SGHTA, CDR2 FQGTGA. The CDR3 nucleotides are TGTGCCAGCAGCTTAGGACTTAAGGAGACCCAGTACTTC. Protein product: CASSLGLKETQYF.

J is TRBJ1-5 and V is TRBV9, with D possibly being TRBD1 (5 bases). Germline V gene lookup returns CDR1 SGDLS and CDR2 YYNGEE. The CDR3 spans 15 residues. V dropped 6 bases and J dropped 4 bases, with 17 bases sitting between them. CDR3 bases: TGTGCCAGCAACCGAGGGGACGGATCAAATCAGCCCCAGCATTTT. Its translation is CASNRGDGSNQPQHF.

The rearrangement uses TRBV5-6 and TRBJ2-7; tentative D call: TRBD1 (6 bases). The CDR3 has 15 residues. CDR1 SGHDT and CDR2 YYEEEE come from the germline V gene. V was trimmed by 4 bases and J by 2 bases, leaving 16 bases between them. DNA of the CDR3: TGTGCCAGCAGCCGAGGGGCAGGGGCGACCTACGAGCAGTACTTC. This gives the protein CASSRGAGATYEQYF.

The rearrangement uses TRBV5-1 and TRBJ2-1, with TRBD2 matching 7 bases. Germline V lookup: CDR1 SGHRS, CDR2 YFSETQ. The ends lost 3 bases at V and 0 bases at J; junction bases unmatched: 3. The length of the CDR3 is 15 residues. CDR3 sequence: CASSSSGTSYNEQFF. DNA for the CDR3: TGCGCCAGCAGCTCTAGCGGAACCTCCTACAATGAGCAGTTCTTC.

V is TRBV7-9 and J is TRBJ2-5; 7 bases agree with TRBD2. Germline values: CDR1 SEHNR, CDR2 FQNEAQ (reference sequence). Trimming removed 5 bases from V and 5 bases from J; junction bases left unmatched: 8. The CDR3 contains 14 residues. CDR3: CASSNQAGYETQYF. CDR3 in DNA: TGTGCCAGCAGCAACCAAGCGGGATACGAGACCCAGTACTTC. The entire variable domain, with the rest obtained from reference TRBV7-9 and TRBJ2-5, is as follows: DTGVSQNPRHKITKRGQNVTFRCDPISEHNRLYWYRQTLGQGPEFLTYFQNEAQLEKSRLLSDRFSAERPKGSFSTLEIQRTEQGDSAMYLCASSNQAGYETQYFGPGTRLLVL.

CDR3 sequence reads: CASSLPGGSDTQYF. CDR3 DNA: TGTGCCAGCAGCCTCCCGGGAGGATCGGATACGCAGTATTTT. This sequence joins TRBV5-4 and TRBJ2-3; TRBD2 matches 7 bases. The CDR3 runs to 14 residues. The V gene's germline CDR1 is SGHNT and CDR2 YYREEE (reference sequence). V was clipped by 4 bases and J by 6 bases; unmatched bases: 8.

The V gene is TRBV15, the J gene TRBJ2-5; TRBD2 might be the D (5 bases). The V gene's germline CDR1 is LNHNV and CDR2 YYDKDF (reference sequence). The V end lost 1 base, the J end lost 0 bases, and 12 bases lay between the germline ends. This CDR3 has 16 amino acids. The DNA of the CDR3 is TGTGCCACCAGCAGAGCGTCGGGAAGAGACCAAGAGACCCAGTACTTC. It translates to CATSRASGRDQETQYF.

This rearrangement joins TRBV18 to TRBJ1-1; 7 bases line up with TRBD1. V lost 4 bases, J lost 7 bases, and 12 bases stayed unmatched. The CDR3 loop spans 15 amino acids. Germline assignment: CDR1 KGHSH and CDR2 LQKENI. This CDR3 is CASSQTGRSVGEAFF. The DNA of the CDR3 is TGTGCCAGCTCACAGACAGGGAGGTCCGTCGGTGAAGCTTTCTTT.

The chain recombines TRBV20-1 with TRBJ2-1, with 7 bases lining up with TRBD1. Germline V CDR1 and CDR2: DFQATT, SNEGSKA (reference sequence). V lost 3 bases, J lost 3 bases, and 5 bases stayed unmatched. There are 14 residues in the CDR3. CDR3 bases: TGCAGTGCTAGGATCGGGACAGACTACAATGAGCAGTTCTTC. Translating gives CSARIGTDYNEQFF.

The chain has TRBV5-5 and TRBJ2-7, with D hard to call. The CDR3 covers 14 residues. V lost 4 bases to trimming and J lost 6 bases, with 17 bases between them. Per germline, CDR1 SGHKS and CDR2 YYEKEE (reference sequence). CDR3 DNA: TGTGCCAGCAGCGCCCAGGCTGTGGTACGCGAGCAGTACTTC. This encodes CASSAQAVVREQYF.